The rows below give T cell receptor beta chains drawn from one sample of a study of blood T cell repertoires in COVID-19. The data were produced by immunoSEQ multiplex PCR, yet TCRdb's version contains in-frame clones alone and is incomplete. The sample holds 70,000 to 95,000 clones, around 80% seen once. The sample consisted of peripheral blood. All receptors come from a man between 60 and 70 years old with COVID-19, enrolled during active disease. Each CDR3 is given with its conserved first and last residue. The D gene is left open where the match is weak. Size values are once, few and many counts, or a class for expanded clones, and some rows have none.

length	size	V	J	D	DNA	CDR3
15	-	TRBV18	TRBJ2-7	-	TGTGCCAGCTCACCCAGGTCCCCAAGCTCCTACGAGCAGTACTTC	CASSPRSPSSYEQYF
16	-	TRBV6-6	TRBJ1-2	TRBD1	TGTGCCAGCTCCGGGACAGGGGGCGAGAATACCTATGGCTACACCTTC	CASSGTGGENTYGYTF
13	-	TRBV19	TRBJ2-2	TRBD1	TGTGCCGCAGGGGGCTCGACTACCGGGGAGCTGTTTTTT	CAAGGSTTGELFF
15	-	TRBV6-5	TRBJ2-5	-	TGTGCCAGCAGTTACTCAGTGGACATCCAAGAGACCCAGTACTTC	CASSYSVDIQETQYF
14	-	TRBV7-2	TRBJ2-1	TRBD1	TGTGCCAGCAGCCCTCGACAGGGCCGCAATGAGCAGTTCTTC	CASSPRQGRNEQFF
15	-	TRBV30	TRBJ2-6	-	TGTGCCTGGAGCCCGGAGGGCTCTGGGGCCAACGTCCTGACTTTC	CAWSPEGSGANVLTF
15	-	TRBV18	TRBJ1-3	-	TGTGCCAGCTCACCCGAGGGAGTCTCTGGAAACACCATATATTTT	CASSPEGVSGNTIYF
12	-	TRBV30	TRBJ2-1	-	TGTGCCTGGAGTCCCCCACGGTCCCCAATGTTCTTC	CAWSPPRSPMFF
14	once	TRBV9	TRBJ2-1	-	TGTGCCAGCAGCGCTTGGGCCGCCTCAGGAGAGCAGTTCTTC	CASSAWAASGEQFF
16	once	TRBV3-1/TRBV3-2	TRBJ2-4	-	TGTGCCAGCAGCCAAGATGTCGGGAACCCCAAAAACATTCAGTACTTC	CASSQDVGNPKNIQYF
15	-	TRBV9	TRBJ2-2	-	TGTGCCAGCAGCCCCTATCACGCGAACACCGGGGAGCTGTTTTTT	CASSPYHANTGELFF
14	-	TRBV7-3	TRBJ2-2	TRBD2	TGTGCCAGCAGCTTTTCGGGAGGTGACGGGGAGCTGTTTTTT	CASSFSGGDGELFF
19	once	TRBV5-6	TRBJ1-1	TRBD1	TGTGCCAGCAGCTTATTTATACTTGGGACAGGGGACCTGAACACTGAAGCTTTCTTT	CASSLFILGTGDLNTEAFF
14	-	TRBV20-1	TRBJ2-1	-	TGCAGTGCTAATGAGGGGCCCTCCTACAATGAGCAGTTCTTC	CSANEGPSYNEQFF
13	once	TRBV12-3/TRBV12-4	TRBJ1-1	TRBD1	TGTGCCAGCAGTGCGGGACAGTGGGTTGAAGCTTTCTTT	CASSAGQWVEAFF
15	once	TRBV19	TRBJ1-5	TRBD1	TGTGCCAGTAGTACCGACAGGGGACGCAATCAGCCCCAGCATTTT	CASSTDRGRNQPQHF
20	-	TRBV1	TRBJ2-2	-	TGCACCAGCAGTTACTCCGGGACTAGCGGGAGGCTTTCGGGCACCGGGGAGCTGTTTTTT	CTSSYSGTSGRLSGTGELFF
16	once	TRBV7-2	TRBJ2-5	TRBD2	TGTGCCAGCAGCCCTGAAGCGGCTAGCGGGGGGGAGACCCAGTACTTC	CASSPEAASGGETQYF
16	-	TRBV6-2/TRBV6-3	TRBJ2-3	TRBD2	TGTGCCAGCAGTCCGGGACTAGCGGGAATCCGAGATACGCAGTATTTT	CASSPGLAGIRDTQYF
13	-	TRBV6-5	TRBJ2-7	TRBD1	TGTGCCAGCAGCCAAACAGGGGGAGGCGAGCAGTACTTC	CASSQTGGGEQYF
18	-	TRBV5-1	TRBJ2-1	-	TGCGCCAGCAGCTTCGACGACGGGTTTCTTTTACAGGGACCTGAGCAGTTCTTC	CASSFDDGFLLQGPEQFF
18	-	TRBV9	TRBJ1-6	TRBD1	TGTGCCAGCAGCACACGCCCCGGACAGGGAGGGGATAATTCACCCCTCCACTTT	CASSTRPGQGGDNSPLHF
12	-	TRBV12-3/TRBV12-4	TRBJ1-1	TRBD1	TGTGCCAGCAATGACAGGGGCACTGAAGCTTTCTTT	CASNDRGTEAFF
16	-	TRBV10-3	TRBJ2-1	TRBD2	TGTGCCATCAGGAAGGGAGCGGGAAGCTCCTACAATGAGCAGTTCTTC	CAIRKGAGSSYNEQFF
13	-	TRBV2	TRBJ2-7	-	TGTGCCAGCTCTAGTTGGTCGTTTAACGAGCAGTACTTC	CASSSWSFNEQYF
14	-	TRBV6-5	TRBJ1-4	TRBD1	TGTGCCAGCAACCCGGGACAGTCTAGAGAAAAACTGTTTTTT	CASNPGQSREKLFF
13	-	TRBV12-3/TRBV12-4	TRBJ1-2	TRBD1	TGTGCCAGCAGTACCGGGACAGACTATGGCTACACCTTC	CASSTGTDYGYTF
13	-	TRBV30	TRBJ1-1	-	TGTGCCTGGAGTGTTTACCGTGGAGCTGAAGCTTTCTTT	CAWSVYRGAEAFF
16	-	TRBV5-1	TRBJ2-3	-	TGCGCCAGCAGCCCTGGTGGGGGGGCTTTCACAGATACGCAGTATTTT	CASSPGGGAFTDTQYF
15	-	TRBV11-3	TRBJ2-5	-	TGTGCCAGCAGCTTAGGATCAGGGATCGGAGAGACCCAGTACTTC	CASSLGSGIGETQYF
15	once	TRBV19	TRBJ1-5	TRBD1	TGTGCCAGTAGTTTCGCAGGGGGAAGCAATCAGCCCCAGCATTTT	CASSFAGGSNQPQHF
14	-	TRBV5-1	TRBJ1-1	-	TGCGCCAGCAGCTTGGCCGCAGGGGCCCCTGAAGCTTTCTTT	CASSLAAGAPEAFF
15	-	TRBV7-2	TRBJ2-2	TRBD1	TGTGCCAGCAGTTCCGACAGGGGGGAGACCGGGGAGCTGTTTTTT	CASSSDRGETGELFF
18	once	TRBV4-3	TRBJ2-3	TRBD2	TGCGCCAGCAGCCAAGGGGCACTAGCGGGAGTGAGCACAGATACGCAGTATTTT	CASSQGALAGVSTDTQYF
15	-	TRBV18	TRBJ2-6	-	TGTGCCAGCTCACCGGGCAGTGGCGGGGCCAACGTCCTGACTTTC	CASSPGSGGANVLTF
14	-	TRBV5-4	TRBJ2-7	-	TGTGCCAGCAGCCCTTTGGGGGGCTCCTACGAGCAGTACTTC	CASSPLGGSYEQYF
17	once	TRBV14	TRBJ2-2	TRBD1	TGTGCCAGCAGCCAAGATGGGACAGGGGGAAACACCGGGGAGCTGTTTTTT	CASSQDGTGGNTGELFF
15	once	TRBV2	TRBJ2-5	-	TGTGCCAGCAGTGAAGGCCCAGCGCCGCGTGAGACCCAGTACTTC	CASSEGPAPRETQYF
16	-	TRBV11-2	TRBJ2-2	-	TGTGCCAGCAGCTCAGGACAGAACCTTTACACCGGGGAGCTGTTTTTT	CASSSGQNLYTGELFF
14	-	TRBV5-5	TRBJ2-7	-	TGTGCCAGCAGCTTGGTAACAACCCCCTACGAGCAGTACTTC	CASSLVTTPYEQYF
16	-	TRBV5-1	TRBJ2-5	TRBD2	TGCGCCAGCGGTTCTGAGGGGTTGGGACTAGGAGAGACCCAGTACTTC	CASGSEGLGLGETQYF
15	-	TRBV5-5	TRBJ2-2	-	TGTGCCAGCAGCCCCCCACAGGGAGGGTCCGGGGAGCTGTTTTTT	CASSPPQGGSGELFF
14	-	TRBV7-3	TRBJ1-1	TRBD1	TGTGCCAGCAGCACCCGACAGGGGAACACTGAAGCTTTCTTT	CASSTRQGNTEAFF
13	few	TRBV6-6	TRBJ2-7	TRBD1	TGTGCCAGCAGGACAGGGACCAACTACGAGCAGTACTTC	CASRTGTNYEQYF
14	-	TRBV18	TRBJ2-7	TRBD2	TGTGCCAGCTCACCCGAAGCGGGGCCCTACGAGCAGTACTTC	CASSPEAGPYEQYF
17	-	TRBV5-8	TRBJ2-6	TRBD1	TGTGCCAGCAGCGGGGGACAGACCTTATCTGGGGCCAACGTCCTGACTTTC	CASSGGQTLSGANVLTF
15	few	TRBV4-1	TRBJ2-1	TRBD1	TGCGCCAGCAGTCAACAGGGGGTTTCCTACAATGAGCAGTTCTTC	CASSQQGVSYNEQFF
15	-	TRBV5-3	TRBJ2-2	TRBD1	TGTGCCAGAAGCTTGAATACAGGGGATACCGGGGAGCTGTTTTTT	CARSLNTGDTGELFF
19	-	TRBV4-1	TRBJ1-5	-	TGCGCCAGCAGCCAAGAGATAGGGGGTATTGGCAATAGCAATCAGCCCCAGCATTTT	CASSQEIGGIGNSNQPQHF
15	-	TRBV5-1	TRBJ2-4	-	TGCGCCAGCAGCTTGCTGAGCAAGAACGGAAACATTCAGTACTTC	CASSLLSKNGNIQYF
11	-	TRBV12-3/TRBV12-4	TRBJ1-2	TRBD1	TGTGCCAGCAGCGCCGGGACAGCGTACACCTTC	CASSAGTAYTF
18	few	TRBV6-2/TRBV6-3	TRBJ2-2	TRBD2	TGTGCCAGCAGCCCTATTGGGACTAGCGGAAGGAACACCGGGGAGCTGTTTTTT	CASSPIGTSGRNTGELFF
12	-	TRBV3-1/TRBV3-2	TRBJ2-5	-	TGTGCCAGCAGTCCGACTCAAAGAGACCAGTACTTC	CASSPTQRDQYF
15	-	TRBV7-2	TRBJ2-5	TRBD2	TGTGCCAGCAGCTCCGACGCGGGAGGGCTGGAGACCCAGTACTTC	CASSSDAGGLETQYF
16	-	TRBV9	TRBJ2-1	TRBD2	TGTGCCAGCAGCCGACCTAGCGGGGGGCCCTACAATGAGCAGTTCTTC	CASSRPSGGPYNEQFF
15	-	TRBV4-3	TRBJ1-5	TRBD1	TGCGCCAGCAGCCAAGCGACAGGGATTTCTCAGCCCCAGCATTTT	CASSQATGISQPQHF
15	-	TRBV19	TRBJ2-2	-	TGTGCCAGTGCGAAGGAGACAGATTTAACCGGGGAGCTGTTTTTT	CASAKETDLTGELFF
14	-	TRBV9	TRBJ2-5	-	TGTGCCAGCAGCATGCGGGACTCTCAAGAGACCCAGTACTTC	CASSMRDSQETQYF
15	-	TRBV5-6	TRBJ2-7	TRBD1	TGTGCCAGCAGCTCCCAGGACAGGGGCGGCTACGAGCAGTACTTC	CASSSQDRGGYEQYF
13	once	TRBV29-1	TRBJ1-1	TRBD1	TGCAGCGTGCACAGGGGGGCGGACACTGAAGCTTTCTTT	CSVHRGADTEAFF